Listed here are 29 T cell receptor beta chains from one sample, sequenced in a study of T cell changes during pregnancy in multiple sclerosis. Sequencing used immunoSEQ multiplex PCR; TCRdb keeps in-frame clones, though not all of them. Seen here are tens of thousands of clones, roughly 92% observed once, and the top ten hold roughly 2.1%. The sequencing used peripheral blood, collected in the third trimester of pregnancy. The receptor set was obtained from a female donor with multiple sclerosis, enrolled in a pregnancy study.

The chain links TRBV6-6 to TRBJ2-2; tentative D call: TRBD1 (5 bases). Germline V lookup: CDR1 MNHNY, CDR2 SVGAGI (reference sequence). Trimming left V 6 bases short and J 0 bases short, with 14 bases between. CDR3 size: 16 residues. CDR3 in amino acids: CASSLRQNSNTGELFF. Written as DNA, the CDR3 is TGTGCCAGCAGCCTTCGACAGAATTCGAACACCGGGGAGCTGTTTTTT.

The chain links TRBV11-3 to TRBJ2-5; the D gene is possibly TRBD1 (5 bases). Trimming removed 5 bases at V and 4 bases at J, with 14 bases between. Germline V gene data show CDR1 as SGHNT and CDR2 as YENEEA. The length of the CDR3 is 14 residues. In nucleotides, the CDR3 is TGTGCCAGCAGCCCCCGACAGATCCGAGAGACCCAGTACTTC. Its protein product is CASSPRQIRETQYF.

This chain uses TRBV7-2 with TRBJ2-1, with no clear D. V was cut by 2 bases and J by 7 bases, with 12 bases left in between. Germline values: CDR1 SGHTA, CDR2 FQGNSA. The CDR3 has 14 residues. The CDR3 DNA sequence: TGTGCCAGCAGCTTATCTCTAGATCGAAATGAGCAGTTCTTC. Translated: CASSLSLDRNEQFF.

The CDR3, as DNA: TGTGCCAGTAGTCCTACTAGCGGGAGTGAGACCCAGTACTTC. Its translation: CASSPTSGSETQYF. The rearrangement links TRBV19 to TRBJ2-5; 11 bases map to TRBD2. This CDR3 contains 14 residues. Germline V lookup: CDR1 LNHDA, CDR2 SQIVND (reference sequence). The J segment lost 5 bases and the V segment lost 5 bases, leaving 4 bases of the junction unmatched. Full variable domain (remainder filled in from reference TRBV19 and TRBJ2-5): DGGITQSPKYLFRKEGQNVTLSCEQNLNHDAMYWYRQDPGQGLRLIYYSQIVNDFQKGDIAEGYSVSREKKESFPLTVTSAQKNPTAFYLCASSPTSGSETQYFGPGTRLLVL.

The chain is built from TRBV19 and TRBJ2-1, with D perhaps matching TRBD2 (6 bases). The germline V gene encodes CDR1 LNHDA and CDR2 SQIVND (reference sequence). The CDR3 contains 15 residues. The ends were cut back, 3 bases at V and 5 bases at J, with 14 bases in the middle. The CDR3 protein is CASSITGTLHNEQFF. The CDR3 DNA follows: TGTGCCAGTAGTATCACCGGGACTCTACACAATGAGCAGTTCTTC.

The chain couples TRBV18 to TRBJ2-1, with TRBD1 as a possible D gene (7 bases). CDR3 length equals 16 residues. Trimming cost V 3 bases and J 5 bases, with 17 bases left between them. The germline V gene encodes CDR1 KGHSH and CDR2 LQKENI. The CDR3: CASSPGIGGGNNEQFF. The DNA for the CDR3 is TGTGCCAGCTCACCTGGGATCGGAGGGGGCAACAATGAGCAGTTCTTC.

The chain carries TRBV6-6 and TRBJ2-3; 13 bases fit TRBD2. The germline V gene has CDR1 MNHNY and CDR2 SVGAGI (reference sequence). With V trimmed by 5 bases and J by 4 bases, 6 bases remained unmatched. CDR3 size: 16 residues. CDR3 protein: CASSRTSGRGADTQYF. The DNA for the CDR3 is TGTGCCAGCAGTCGGACTAGCGGGAGAGGGGCAGATACGCAGTATTTT.

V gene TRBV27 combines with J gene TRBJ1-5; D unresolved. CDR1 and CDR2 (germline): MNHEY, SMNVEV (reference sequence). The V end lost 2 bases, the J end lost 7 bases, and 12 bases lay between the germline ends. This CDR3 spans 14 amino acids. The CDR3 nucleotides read TGTGCCAGCAGTTTAAGCCGAGAGGGACAGCCCCAGCATTTT. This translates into CASSLSREGQPQHF.

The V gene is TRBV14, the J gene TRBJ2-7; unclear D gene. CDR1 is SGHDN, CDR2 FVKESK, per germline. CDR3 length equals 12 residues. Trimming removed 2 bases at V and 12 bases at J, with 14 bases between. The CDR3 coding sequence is TGTGCCAGCAGCCAAAAATCTTCCAAGAGGTACTTC. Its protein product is CASSQKSSKRYF.

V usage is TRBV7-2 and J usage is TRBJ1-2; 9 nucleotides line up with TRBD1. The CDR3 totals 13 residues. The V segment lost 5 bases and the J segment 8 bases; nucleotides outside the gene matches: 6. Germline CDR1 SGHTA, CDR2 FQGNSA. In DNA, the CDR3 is TGTGCCAGCAGCCCGAACAGGGGGCTCGGCTACACCTTC. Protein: CASSPNRGLGYTF.

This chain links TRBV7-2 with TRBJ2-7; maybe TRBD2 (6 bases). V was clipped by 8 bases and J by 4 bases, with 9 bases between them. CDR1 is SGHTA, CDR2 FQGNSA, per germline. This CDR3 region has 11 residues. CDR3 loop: CASSRGYEQYF. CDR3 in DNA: TGTGCCAGCTCCCGGGGGTACGAGCAGTACTTC. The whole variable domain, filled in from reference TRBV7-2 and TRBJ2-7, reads GAGVSQSPSNKVTEKGKDVELRCDPISGHTALYWYRQSLGQGLEFLIYFQGNSAPDKSGLPSDRFSAERTGGSVSTLTIQRTQQEDSAVYLCASSRGYEQYFGPGTRLTVT.

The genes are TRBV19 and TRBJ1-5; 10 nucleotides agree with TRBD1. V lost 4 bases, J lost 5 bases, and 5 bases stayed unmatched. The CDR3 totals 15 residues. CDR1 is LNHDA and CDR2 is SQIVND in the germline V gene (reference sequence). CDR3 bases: TGTGCCAGTAGTAGACAGGGGGCCGTGGATCAGCCCCAGCATTTT. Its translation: CASSRQGAVDQPQHF. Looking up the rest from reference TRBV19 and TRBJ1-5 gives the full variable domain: DGGITQSPKYLFRKEGQNVTLSCEQNLNHDAMYWYRQDPGQGLRLIYYSQIVNDFQKGDIAEGYSVSREKKESFPLTVTSAQKNPTAFYLCASSRQGAVDQPQHFGDGTRLSIL.

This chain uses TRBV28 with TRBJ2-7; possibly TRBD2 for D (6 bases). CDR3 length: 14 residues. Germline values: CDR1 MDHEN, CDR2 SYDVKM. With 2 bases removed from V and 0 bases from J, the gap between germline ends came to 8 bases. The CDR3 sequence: CASSLGGTSYEQYF. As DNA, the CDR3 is TGTGCCAGCAGTTTAGGAGGGACCTCCTACGAGCAGTACTTC.

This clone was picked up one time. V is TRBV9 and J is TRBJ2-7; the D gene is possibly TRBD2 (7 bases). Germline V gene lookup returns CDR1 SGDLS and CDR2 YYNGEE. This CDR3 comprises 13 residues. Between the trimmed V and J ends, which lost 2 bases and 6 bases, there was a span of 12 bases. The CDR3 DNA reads TGTGCCAGCAGCGTTGCGGGGGCGGGCGAGCAGTACTTC. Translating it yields CASSVAGAGEQYF.

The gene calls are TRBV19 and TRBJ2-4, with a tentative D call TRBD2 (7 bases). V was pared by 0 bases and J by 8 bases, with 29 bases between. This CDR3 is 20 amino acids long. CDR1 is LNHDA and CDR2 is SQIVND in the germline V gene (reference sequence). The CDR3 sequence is CASSIDHPGGQGEGVYIQYF. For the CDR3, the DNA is TGTGCCAGTAGTATAGATCACCCCGGGGGGCAGGGAGAGGGGGTCTACATTCAGTACTTC.

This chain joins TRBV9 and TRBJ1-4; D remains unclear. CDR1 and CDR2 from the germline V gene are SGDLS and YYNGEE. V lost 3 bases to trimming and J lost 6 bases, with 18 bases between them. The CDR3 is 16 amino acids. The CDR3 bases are TGTGCCAGCAGCGCATCGCCGTCTCGGTCGGATGAAAAACTGTTTTTT. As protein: CASSASPSRSDEKLFF.

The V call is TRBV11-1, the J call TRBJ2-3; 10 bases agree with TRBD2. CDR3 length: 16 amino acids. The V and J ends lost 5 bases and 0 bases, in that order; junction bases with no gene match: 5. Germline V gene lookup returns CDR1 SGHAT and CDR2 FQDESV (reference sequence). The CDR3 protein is CASSKRTSGSTDTQYF. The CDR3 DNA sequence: TGTGCCAGCAGCAAGAGGACTAGCGGTAGCACAGATACGCAGTATTTT.

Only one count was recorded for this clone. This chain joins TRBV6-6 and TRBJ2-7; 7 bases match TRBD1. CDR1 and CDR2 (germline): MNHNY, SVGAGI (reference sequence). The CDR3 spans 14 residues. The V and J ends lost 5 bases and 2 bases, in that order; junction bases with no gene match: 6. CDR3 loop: CASSPGQNTYEQYF. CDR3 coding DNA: TGTGCCAGCAGTCCGGGACAGAATACCTACGAGCAGTACTTC.

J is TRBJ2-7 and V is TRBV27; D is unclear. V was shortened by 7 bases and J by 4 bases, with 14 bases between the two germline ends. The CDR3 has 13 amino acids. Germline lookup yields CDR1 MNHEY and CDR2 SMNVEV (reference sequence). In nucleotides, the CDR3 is TGTGCCAGCAAAGCATCGAGTTCTTACGAGCAGTACTTC. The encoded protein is CASKASSSYEQYF.

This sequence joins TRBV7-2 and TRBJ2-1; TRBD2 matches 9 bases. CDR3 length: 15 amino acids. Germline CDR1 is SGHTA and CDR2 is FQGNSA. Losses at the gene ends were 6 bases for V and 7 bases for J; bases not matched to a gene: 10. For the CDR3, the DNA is TGTGCCAGCAGTGGGACTAGCCGAAGCCGGAATGAGCAGTTCTTC. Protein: CASSGTSRSRNEQFF.

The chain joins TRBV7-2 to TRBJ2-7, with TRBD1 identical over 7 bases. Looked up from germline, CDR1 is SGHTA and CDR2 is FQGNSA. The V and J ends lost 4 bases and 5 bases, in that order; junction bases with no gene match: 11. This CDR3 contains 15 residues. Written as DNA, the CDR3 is TGTGCCAGCAGCTCCAAGACAGGGTTCATCGACGAGCAGTACTTC. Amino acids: CASSSKTGFIDEQYF.

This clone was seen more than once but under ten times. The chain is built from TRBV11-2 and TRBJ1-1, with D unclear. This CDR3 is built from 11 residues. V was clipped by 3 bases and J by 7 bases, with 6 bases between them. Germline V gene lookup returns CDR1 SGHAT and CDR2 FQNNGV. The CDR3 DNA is TGTGCCAGCAGCTTCGGGAGTGAAGCTTTCTTT. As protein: CASSFGSEAFF.

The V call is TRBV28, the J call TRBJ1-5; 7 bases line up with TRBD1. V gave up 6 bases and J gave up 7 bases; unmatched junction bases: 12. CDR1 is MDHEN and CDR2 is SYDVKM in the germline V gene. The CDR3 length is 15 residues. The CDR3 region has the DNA TGTGCCAGCAGCCTGACAGGGACCTCATGGCAGCCCCAGCATTTT. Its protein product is CASSLTGTSWQPQHF.

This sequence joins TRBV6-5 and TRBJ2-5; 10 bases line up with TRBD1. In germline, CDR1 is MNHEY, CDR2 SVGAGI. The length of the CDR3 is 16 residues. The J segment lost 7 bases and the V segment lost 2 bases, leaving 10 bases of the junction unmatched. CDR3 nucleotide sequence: TGTGCCAGCAGTTACCCACCGGGACAGGGGATAGGGACCCAGTACTTC. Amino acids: CASSYPPGQGIGTQYF.

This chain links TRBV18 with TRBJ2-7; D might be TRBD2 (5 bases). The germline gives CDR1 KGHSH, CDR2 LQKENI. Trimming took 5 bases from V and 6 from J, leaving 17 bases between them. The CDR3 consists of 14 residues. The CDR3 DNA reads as TGTGCCAGCTCAGCCGGACTGGGGTCGGGCGAGCAGTACTTC. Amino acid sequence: CASSAGLGSGEQYF.

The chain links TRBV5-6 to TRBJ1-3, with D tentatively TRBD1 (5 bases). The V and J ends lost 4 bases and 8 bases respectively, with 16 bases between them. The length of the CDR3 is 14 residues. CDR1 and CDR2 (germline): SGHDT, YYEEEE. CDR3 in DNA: TGTGCCAGCAGCCCCGGCTGGGGGAGGGACACCATATATTTT. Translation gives CASSPGWGRDTIYF.

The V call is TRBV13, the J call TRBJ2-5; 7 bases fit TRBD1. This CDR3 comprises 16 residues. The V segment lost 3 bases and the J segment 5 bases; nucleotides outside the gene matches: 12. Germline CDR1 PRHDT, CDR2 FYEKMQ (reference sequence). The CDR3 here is CASSFRAGGEGETQYF. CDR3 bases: TGTGCCAGCAGCTTCCGTGCAGGGGGTGAAGGGGAGACCCAGTACTTC.

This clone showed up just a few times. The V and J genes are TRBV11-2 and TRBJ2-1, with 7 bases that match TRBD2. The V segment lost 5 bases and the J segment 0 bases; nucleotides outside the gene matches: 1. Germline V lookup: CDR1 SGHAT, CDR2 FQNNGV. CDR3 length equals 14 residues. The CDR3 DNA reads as TGTGCCAGCAGCCGCGGGAGCTCCTACAATGAGCAGTTCTTC. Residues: CASSRGSSYNEQFF.

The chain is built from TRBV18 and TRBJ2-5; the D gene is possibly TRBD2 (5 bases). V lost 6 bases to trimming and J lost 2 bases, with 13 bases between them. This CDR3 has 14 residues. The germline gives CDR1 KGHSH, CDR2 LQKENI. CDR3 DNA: TGTGCCAGCTCCTTCTATGGGAGTCAAGAGACCCAGTACTTC. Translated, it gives CASSFYGSQETQYF. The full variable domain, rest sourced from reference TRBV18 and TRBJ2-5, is NAGVMQNPRHLVRRRGQEARLRCSPMKGHSHVYWYRQLPEEGLKFMVYLQKENIIDESGMPKERFSAEFPKEGPSILRIQQVVRGDSAAYFCASSFYGSQETQYFGPGTRLLVL.